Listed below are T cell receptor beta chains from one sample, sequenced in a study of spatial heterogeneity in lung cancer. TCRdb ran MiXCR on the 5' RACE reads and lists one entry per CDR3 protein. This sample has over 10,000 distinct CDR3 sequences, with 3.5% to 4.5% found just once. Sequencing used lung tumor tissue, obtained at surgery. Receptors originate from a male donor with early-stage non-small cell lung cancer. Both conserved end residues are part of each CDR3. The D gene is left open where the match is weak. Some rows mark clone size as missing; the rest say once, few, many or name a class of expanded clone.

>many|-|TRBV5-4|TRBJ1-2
TGTGCCAGCAGCTATCCGGGACCAAACTATGGCTACACCTTC
CASSYPGPNYGYTF
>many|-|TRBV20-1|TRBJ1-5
TGCAGTGCTAGTGCGGGATATCAGCCCCAGCATTTT
CSASAGYQPQHF
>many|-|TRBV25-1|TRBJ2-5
TGTGCCAGCAGTGAATTTTCGCTAGTGGGATTCTCAGAGACCCAGTACTTC
CASSEFSLVGFSETQYF
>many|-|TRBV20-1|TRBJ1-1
TGCAGTGCTAGTCCTCTCCCGGACAGCATGAACACTGAAGCTTTCTTT
CSASPLPDSMNTEAFF
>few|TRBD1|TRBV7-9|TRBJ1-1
TGTGCCAGCAGCTTAGTTGGCAGGGGGCCCACTGAAGCTTTCTTT
CASSLVGRGPTEAFF
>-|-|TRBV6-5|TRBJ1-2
TGTGCCAGCAGATTCTCGCTTTTAGTTGGTGGCTACACCTTC
CASRFSLLVGGYTF
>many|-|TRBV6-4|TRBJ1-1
TGTGCCAGCAGTCAACAGATGAACACTGAAGCTTTCTTT
CASSQQMNTEAFF
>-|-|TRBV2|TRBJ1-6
TGTGCCAGCCTGGACGATTGCCTTTCACCCCTCCACTTT
CASLDDCLSPLHF
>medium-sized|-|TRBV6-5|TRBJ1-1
TGTGCCAGCAGTTTTCGGAGGAACACTGAAGCTTTCTTT
CASSFRRNTEAFF
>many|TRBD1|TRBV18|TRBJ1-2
TGTGCCAGCGCTAGGGACAGCCTCAACTATGGCTACACCTTC
CASARDSLNYGYTF
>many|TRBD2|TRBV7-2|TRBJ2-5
TGTGCCAGCAGCATAACTAGCGGGGGGAACTACCAAGAGACCCAGTACTTC
CASSITSGGNYQETQYF
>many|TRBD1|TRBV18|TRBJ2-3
TGTGCCAGCTCACCGGGACAGGGGTCTAGAGATACGCAGTATTTT
CASSPGQGSRDTQYF
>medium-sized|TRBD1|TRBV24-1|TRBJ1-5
TGTGCCACCAGTGATTTGGGGACAGGGGCTACCTATAGCAATCAGCCCCAGCATTTT
CATSDLGTGATYSNQPQHF
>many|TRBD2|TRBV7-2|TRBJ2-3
TGTGCCAGCAGCCGAGGTTTTGCACTAGCGGGGGGGCCAGATACGCAGTATTTT
CASSRGFALAGGPDTQYF
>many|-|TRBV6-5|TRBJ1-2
TGTGCCAGCAGTGACTCCGGGACACCCTATGGCTACACCTTC
CASSDSGTPYGYTF
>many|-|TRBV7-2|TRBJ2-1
TGTGCCAGCAGCTCCCGACAGGACAATGAGCAGTTCTTC
CASSSRQDNEQFF
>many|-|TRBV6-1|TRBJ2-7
TGTGCCAGCAGTTCTCAGGGAAAGATTTACGAGCAGTACTTC
CASSSQGKIYEQYF
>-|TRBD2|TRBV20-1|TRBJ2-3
TGCAGTGCTAGAGAGACTAGCGGGAGATCCGATACGCAGTATTTT
CSARETSGRSDTQYF
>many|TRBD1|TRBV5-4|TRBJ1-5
TGTGCCAGCAGCTCAGGGGGGAGCAATCAGCCCCAGCATTTT
CASSSGGSNQPQHF
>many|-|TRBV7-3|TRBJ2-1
TGTGCCAGCAGCTTACAGGGATTCTACAATGAGCAGTTCTTC
CASSLQGFYNEQFF
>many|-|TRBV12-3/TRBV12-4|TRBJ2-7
TGTGCCAGCAGCCTCCGGGACGGACCCTACGAGCAGTACTTC
CASSLRDGPYEQYF
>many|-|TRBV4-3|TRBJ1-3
TGCGCCAGCAGCCAAGAGAGGTTGGGGCGAAACACCATATATTTT
CASSQERLGRNTIYF
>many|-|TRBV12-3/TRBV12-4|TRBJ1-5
TGTGCCAGCAGTTTAGGCTACAATCAGCCCCAGCATTTT
CASSLGYNQPQHF
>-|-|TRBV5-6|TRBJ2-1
TGTGCCAGCAGCTTGGAACGGAAATCAAGTGAGCAGTTCTTC
CASSLERKSSEQFF
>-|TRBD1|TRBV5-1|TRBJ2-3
TGCGCCAGCAGCCCCGGGGACAGGCCTTGGGGAGATACGCAGTATTTT
CASSPGDRPWGDTQYF
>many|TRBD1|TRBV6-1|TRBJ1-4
TGTGCCAGCAGTCTGGACAGGGGGGCATCCCGAGGCCTGTTTTTT
CASSLDRGASRGLFF
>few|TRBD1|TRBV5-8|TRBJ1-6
TGTGCCAGCAGCCGGGGGACAGGCGCTGGAAATTCACCCCTCCACTTT
CASSRGTGAGNSPLHF
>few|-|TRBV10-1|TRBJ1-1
TGCGCCAGCAGTGTGGACAGCGGCAAGAACACTGAAGCTTTCTTT
CASSVDSGKNTEAFF